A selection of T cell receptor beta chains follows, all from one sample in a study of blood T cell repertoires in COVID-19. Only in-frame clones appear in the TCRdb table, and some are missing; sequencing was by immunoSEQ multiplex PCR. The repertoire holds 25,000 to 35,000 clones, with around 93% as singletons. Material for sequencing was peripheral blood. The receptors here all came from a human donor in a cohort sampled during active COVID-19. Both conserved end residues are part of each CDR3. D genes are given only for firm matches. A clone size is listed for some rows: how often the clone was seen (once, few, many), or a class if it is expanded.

TGTGCCCACTCACCCCACGACGGGACATCAAACGGCTACACCTTC,CAHSPHDGTSNGYTF,TRBJ1-2,TRBV6-6,.,few
TGCAGCGTTGAATACCTAGCGGGAGGGACAGATACGCAGTATTTT,CSVEYLAGGTDTQYF,TRBJ2-3,TRBV29-1,TRBD2,once
TGTGCCAGTAGCCCACGGACAGGGCTGGGGACTGAAGCTTTCTTT,CASSPRTGLGTEAFF,TRBJ1-1,TRBV19,TRBD1,.
TGTGCTAGCAGCTACGGGGAAAGGGAGACCCAGTACTTC,CASSYGERETQYF,TRBJ2-5,TRBV7-7,.,.
TGTGCCAGCAAAGCCGGGACAGTGAACACCGGGGAGCTGTTTTTT,CASKAGTVNTGELFF,TRBJ2-2,TRBV27,TRBD1,.
TGTGCCAGCAGTTTCCCGGCGGGAGGCCCCACAGATACGCAGTATTTT,CASSFPAGGPTDTQYF,TRBJ2-3,TRBV28,TRBD2,.
TGTGCCACCAGTGACTGGACAGGATTGAACTATGGCTACACCTTC,CATSDWTGLNYGYTF,TRBJ1-2,TRBV24-1,TRBD1,.
TGTGCCAGCAGCTTAGACTCAGGGGGCGGTCAGCCCCAGCATTTT,CASSLDSGGGQPQHF,TRBJ1-5,TRBV7-2,TRBD1,few
TGTGCCAGCAGTTCTGGGGCCACCAGGTCTTCTTCGAACACTGAAGCTTTCTTT,CASSSGATRSSSNTEAFF,TRBJ1-1,TRBV5-4,.,.
TGTGCCAGCAGCTTGGGCCTAGCCTCCGATACGCAGTATTTT,CASSLGLASDTQYF,TRBJ2-3,TRBV5-4,.,.
TGCGCCAGCAGCCCGGACGTTACCCTAGCGGTTTACAATGAGCAGTTCTTC,CASSPDVTLAVYNEQFF,TRBJ2-1,TRBV4-3,TRBD2,few
TGTGCCAGTAGTAAGTCGCAGGCCCCCTACAATGAGCAGTTCTTC,CASSKSQAPYNEQFF,TRBJ2-1,TRBV19,.,.
TGTGCCAGCAGTTTTACAGGGTTTGGATATGGCTACACCTTC,CASSFTGFGYGYTF,TRBJ1-2,TRBV28,.,.
TGTGCCAGCAGTGAAGGTTCGGAACTGTTTTTT,CASSEGSELFF,TRBJ1-4,TRBV6-1,.,once
TGTGCCAGTAAAAAAGGGGGAATGAACACTGAAGCTTTCTTT,CASKKGGMNTEAFF,TRBJ1-1,TRBV19,.,.
TGCGCCAGCAGCCAAGAAGCGGCGGGCGGAACAAACTATGGCTACACCTTC,CASSQEAAGGTNYGYTF,TRBJ1-2,TRBV4-1,.,.
TGTGCCAGCAGCCCCCCCGGGAACGGGGAGCTGTTTTTT,CASSPPGNGELFF,TRBJ2-2,TRBV27,.,.
TGTGCCAGCTCACCACTTACAGGCAACACTGAAGCTTTCTTT,CASSPLTGNTEAFF,TRBJ1-1,TRBV18,.,.
TGTGCCAGCAGGAAGACAGGGGAGAATACCGAAAAACTGTTTTTT,CASRKTGENTEKLFF,TRBJ1-4,TRBV6-4,TRBD1,.
TGTGCCAGCAGCTTGTCGGGGGGGCTGAACACCGGGGAGCTGTTTTTT,CASSLSGGLNTGELFF,TRBJ2-2,TRBV5-4,TRBD2,.
TGTGCCAGCAGTTTATGGGGAGTCACAGATACGCAGTATTTT,CASSLWGVTDTQYF,TRBJ2-3,TRBV27,.,.
TGTGCCAGTAGCAGGGGGATAGATACGCAGTATTTT,CASSRGIDTQYF,TRBJ2-3,TRBV19,TRBD1,.
TGTGCCAGCACGCTCTATTCCTACAATGAGCAGTTCTTC,CASTLYSYNEQFF,TRBJ2-1,TRBV28,.,.
TGTGCCAGCAACCCGGGACTCCTGAACACCGGGGAGCTGTTTTTT,CASNPGLLNTGELFF,TRBJ2-2,TRBV3-1/TRBV3-2,.,.
TGCGCCAGCAGCTTGGGGACAGGGAACTCTGGGGCCAACGTCCTGACTTTC,CASSLGTGNSGANVLTF,TRBJ2-6,TRBV5-1,TRBD1,.
TGTGCCAGCAGACCGGGACAAGGCTATGGCTACACCTTC,CASRPGQGYGYTF,TRBJ1-2,TRBV2,.,.
TGTGCCAGCTCACCAGCTGTCTATAGCAATCAGCCCCAGCATTTT,CASSPAVYSNQPQHF,TRBJ1-5,TRBV18,.,.
TGCGCCAGCAGGGCTAGCGGTTCAACAGATACGCAGTATTTT,CASRASGSTDTQYF,TRBJ2-3,TRBV5-1,TRBD2,.
TGTGCCTGGAGTATGGAGAAGGGGTATAGCAATCAGCCCCAGCATTTT,CAWSMEKGYSNQPQHF,TRBJ1-5,TRBV30,.,.
TGTGCCAGCAGTCGCCCCGGGTACTATGGCTACACCTTC,CASSRPGYYGYTF,TRBJ1-2,TRBV6-6,.,.
TGTGCCAGTAGTGAACTGGTGAACACTGAAGCTTTCTTT,CASSELVNTEAFF,TRBJ1-1,TRBV19,.,.
TGCGCCAGCAGCCAAACTGGGGGGGCAACTAACTATGGCTACACCTTC,CASSQTGGATNYGYTF,TRBJ1-2,TRBV5-1,.,.
TGTGCCAGCAGCCCGGGAGTAGGGCGGGACACCATATATTTT,CASSPGVGRDTIYF,TRBJ1-3,TRBV5-5,.,.
TGTGCCAGCACCCCCGGAACAGGGAACACTGAAGCTTTCTTT,CASTPGTGNTEAFF,TRBJ1-1,TRBV6-5,.,once
TGTGCCAGCAGTTTACCGCAGGGGACGTACACTGAAGCTTTCTTT,CASSLPQGTYTEAFF,TRBJ1-1,TRBV28,.,.
TGTGCCAGCAGCCAAGCGCAGGGGGGGAACACTGAAGCTTTCTTT,CASSQAQGGNTEAFF,TRBJ1-1,TRBV3-1/TRBV3-2,TRBD1,.
TGTGCCAGCAGCTTGGGGCAGGGATGGAATCAGCCCCAGCATTTT,CASSLGQGWNQPQHF,TRBJ1-5,TRBV27,.,.
TGTGCCAGCAGTTACGGAATCGGGGGTGGCTACACCTTC,CASSYGIGGGYTF,TRBJ1-2,TRBV6-5,.,.
TGTGCCAGCGGTACTGCGGGTCGTCAGCCCCAGCATTTT,CASGTAGRQPQHF,TRBJ1-5,TRBV6-5,.,.
TGTGCCAGCAGAAGGGGTCCGGGAGAGACCCAGTACTTC,CASRRGPGETQYF,TRBJ2-5,TRBV6-5,.,.